These 7 T cell receptor beta chains were sequenced from one sample in a study of control samples from healthy donors and cancer patients. Data came from immunoSEQ multiplex PCR; TCRdb stores just in-frame clones and leaves some out. The top ten hold 13% of the sample, which has about 250,000 clones, roughly 87% seen once. The sample was PBMCs. The receptor source for this set is a woman aged 60 to 75 with lung cancer.

The V call is TRBV18, the J call TRBJ2-2; D possibly corresponds to TRBD1 (6 bases). Per the germline V gene, CDR1 is KGHSH and CDR2 is LQKENI. V gave up 2 bases and J gave up 4 bases, with 14 bases separating them. The CDR3 is 16 residues long. The CDR3 loop reads CASSPGQQTRTGELFF. The CDR3 region has the DNA TGTGCCAGCTCACCAGGACAGCAAACTCGCACCGGGGAGCTGTTTTTT.

The V and J genes are TRBV5-1 and TRBJ2-2; no definite D call. The CDR3 totals 16 residues. The V gene lost 4 bases and the J gene lost 0 bases, with 13 bases spanning the gap. CDR1 is SGHRS and CDR2 is YFSETQ in the germline V gene. CDR3 in DNA: TGCGCCAGCAGCCTACCGTCGCCTTCGAACACCGGGGAGCTGTTTTTT. As protein: CASSLPSPSNTGELFF.

A single count supports this clone. V gene TRBV11-3 combines with J gene TRBJ2-6; D is uncertain. The V end lost 5 bases, the J end lost 0 bases, and 2 bases lay between the germline ends. CDR3 length equals 13 residues. The germline V gene has CDR1 SGHNT and CDR2 YENEEA. The CDR3 nucleotides are TGTGCCAGCAGCCCCTCTGGGGCCAACGTCCTGACTTTC. Encoded protein: CASSPSGANVLTF.

The genes are TRBV2 and TRBJ1-5, with D uncertain. This CDR3 is 14 amino acids long. CDR1 and CDR2 (germline): SNHLY, FYNNEI. The V end was cut by 5 bases, the J end by 3 bases, with 11 bases between. CDR3 in DNA: TGTGCCAGCAGTTTTGGACGGTCCAATCAGCCCCAGCATTTT. Protein product: CASSFGRSNQPQHF.

The rearrangement uses TRBV6-5 and TRBJ2-5; D remains unclear. From germline, CDR1 is MNHEY and CDR2 SVGAGI. CDR3 length: 12 amino acids. Trimming left V 7 bases short and J 3 bases short, with 9 bases between. The CDR3 here is CASTRRKETQYF. CDR3 in DNA: TGTGCCAGCACTCGACGCAAAGAGACCCAGTACTTC.

This chain joins TRBV2 and TRBJ2-6; tentative D call: TRBD1 (6 bases). V lost 6 bases to trimming and J lost 2 bases, with 8 bases between them. The CDR3 covers 14 residues. Germline CDR1 is SNHLY and CDR2 is FYNNEI. The CDR3 coding sequence is TGTGCCAGCAGCGCAGGGGCTGGGGCCAACGTCCTGACTTTC. It yields the protein CASSAGAGANVLTF.

The chain combines TRBV19 with TRBJ2-7, with 8 nucleotides matching TRBD2. The germline V gene has CDR1 LNHDA and CDR2 SQIVND (reference sequence). This CDR3 comprises 14 residues. J was trimmed by 2 bases and V by 5 bases; bases with no gene match: 5. The CDR3 nucleotides are TGTGCCAGTAGTGGCAGCGGGGGAACCTACGAGCAGTACTTC. Encoded protein: CASSGSGGTYEQYF.